The present entry profiles one T cell receptor beta chain with its context. The repertoire was sequenced with immunoSEQ multiplex PCR; TCRdb's copy has only in-frame clones and lacks some. The table lists roughly 63,000 clones, around 89% of them singletons. The sample originates from a study of control samples from healthy donors and cancer patients. What was sequenced was PBMCs. This clonotype was obtained from a man aged 60 to 75 with colorectal cancer.

The CDR3 DNA reads TGTGCCAGCTCCGCCATGGGGGGCAATCAGCCCCAGCATTTT. Translation gives CASSAMGGNQPQHF. This sequence joins TRBV2 and TRBJ1-5, with D possibly matching TRBD1 (5 bases). V dropped 8 bases and J dropped 2 bases, with 13 bases sitting between them. This CDR3 spans 14 amino acids. The V gene's germline CDR1 is SNHLY and CDR2 FYNNEI.